This TCR beta chain was identified in a study of shared T cell receptors in the human thymus. Germline CDR1 is SGHDT and CDR2 is YYEEEE. Trimming took 7 bases from V and 0 from J, leaving 8 bases between them. There are 13 residues in the CDR3. Produced via immunoSEQ multiplex PCR; TCRdb's table is partial and in-frame only. This sample has roughly 700,000 clones, with 88% found just once. These same data were also listed under a study on human thymus T cells. That paper adds: Resections obtained during corrective heart surgery supplied the thymus tissue. Thymic and blood repertoires appeared to show biased V and J gene usage. Unrelated individuals were reported by related research to share highly overlapping thymic repertoires.

Sequencing used thymocytes. The chain is built from TRBV5-6 and TRBJ2-1; D not resolved. The TCR sequence derives from a boy under two years old with a congenital heart defect. As DNA, the CDR3 is TGTGCCAGCGCGGAACGCTCCTACAATGAGCAGTTCTTC. This sequence encodes CASAERSYNEQFF.